A selection of T cell receptor beta chains follows, all from one sample in a study of cytomegalovirus exposure and HLA in healthy donors. Some clones are missing from TCRdb's copy, which holds only in-frame ones; the method was immunoSEQ multiplex PCR. The table has fewer than 250,000 clones, roughly nine tenths seen once; the top ten hold about 1%. Sequences were obtained from PBMCs. The receptors shown here come from a boy between 2 and 10 years old in good health and CMV-seronegative. The CDR3 runs from the conserved cysteine through the conserved F or W. The order of the fields is J gene, D gene, clone size, V gene, CDR3 DNA, CDR3 protein. The D gene is left open where the match is weak. For some rows the clone size is stated as once, few or many, or as a class when expanded; others skip it.

J gene: TRBJ2-7
D gene: TRBD2
clone size: NA
V gene: TRBV4-1
CDR3 DNA: TGCGCCAGCAGCTTCCCGGGACTAGCCTACGAGCAGTACTTC
CDR3 protein: CASSFPGLAYEQYF

J gene: TRBJ2-2
D gene: NA
clone size: NA
V gene: TRBV28
CDR3 DNA: TGTGCCAGCACCCTCCCCCCCGGGGAGCTGTTTTTT
CDR3 protein: CASTLPPGELFF

J gene: TRBJ2-3
D gene: NA
clone size: NA
V gene: TRBV15
CDR3 DNA: TGTGCCACCAGCCATGGGGGGAGCACAGATACGCAGTATTTT
CDR3 protein: CATSHGGSTDTQYF

J gene: TRBJ1-4
D gene: NA
clone size: NA
V gene: TRBV5-1
CDR3 DNA: TGCGCCAGCAGCCTTACAGGGTTTGAAAAACTGTTTTTT
CDR3 protein: CASSLTGFEKLFF

J gene: TRBJ2-7
D gene: TRBD2
clone size: NA
V gene: TRBV7-2
CDR3 DNA: TGTGCCAGCAGCCTAAGCGCGGGGGGCCCCTACGAGCAGTACTTC
CDR3 protein: CASSLSAGGPYEQYF

J gene: TRBJ2-1
D gene: TRBD2
clone size: NA
V gene: TRBV7-9
CDR3 DNA: TGTGCCAGCAGCCTCGGACTAGCGGGGGGGAAGGATGAGCAGTTCTTC
CDR3 protein: CASSLGLAGGKDEQFF

J gene: TRBJ1-2
D gene: NA
clone size: NA
V gene: TRBV6-5
CDR3 DNA: TGTGCCAGCAGTTACTCCACAGGGCAACTTGGAGACGGCTACACCTTC
CDR3 protein: CASSYSTGQLGDGYTF

J gene: TRBJ2-7
D gene: NA
clone size: NA
V gene: TRBV7-2
CDR3 DNA: TGTGCCAGCAGCTGGGTCGGGTCCCCGGTTTCCTACGAGCAGTACTTC
CDR3 protein: CASSWVGSPVSYEQYF

J gene: TRBJ1-1
D gene: TRBD1
clone size: once
V gene: TRBV7-8
CDR3 DNA: TGTGCCAGCAGCTTAGCGAGGACAGGGCTCACTGAAGCTTTCTTT
CDR3 protein: CASSLARTGLTEAFF

J gene: TRBJ2-2
D gene: NA
clone size: NA
V gene: TRBV7-3
CDR3 DNA: TGTGCCAGCAAGATCGGGGACACCGGGGAGCTGTTTTTT
CDR3 protein: CASKIGDTGELFF

J gene: TRBJ2-3
D gene: NA
clone size: NA
V gene: TRBV5-5
CDR3 DNA: TGTGCCAGCAGCTTGGGTCTCAGCACAGATACGCAGTATTTT
CDR3 protein: CASSLGLSTDTQYF

J gene: TRBJ1-6
D gene: NA
clone size: NA
V gene: TRBV7-9
CDR3 DNA: TGTGCCAGCAGCCGTGCCACCAGGCCCAATTCACCCCTCCACTTT
CDR3 protein: CASSRATRPNSPLHF

J gene: TRBJ1-3
D gene: TRBD1
clone size: few
V gene: TRBV5-1
CDR3 DNA: TGCGCCAGCAGCGACGGGGACAGGATATCTGGAAACACCATATATTTT
CDR3 protein: CASSDGDRISGNTIYF

J gene: TRBJ2-3
D gene: NA
clone size: NA
V gene: TRBV5-5
CDR3 DNA: TGTGCCAGCAGCTGGGTGGGCGTAAGCACAGATACGCAGTATTTT
CDR3 protein: CASSWVGVSTDTQYF

J gene: TRBJ2-3
D gene: NA
clone size: NA
V gene: TRBV7-2
CDR3 DNA: TGTGCCAGCAGCCAACCGTGGGTCTCAGGAGATACGCAGTATTTT
CDR3 protein: CASSQPWVSGDTQYF

J gene: TRBJ2-2
D gene: NA
clone size: NA
V gene: TRBV11-1
CDR3 DNA: TGTGCCAGCAGCCGATTTGACTCCCTCACCGGGGAGCTGTTTTTT
CDR3 protein: CASSRFDSLTGELFF

J gene: TRBJ1-3
D gene: NA
clone size: NA
V gene: TRBV7-9
CDR3 DNA: TGTGCCAGCAGCTTAGGGGGGGCTGGAAACACCATATATTTT
CDR3 protein: CASSLGGAGNTIYF

J gene: TRBJ2-1
D gene: TRBD2
clone size: NA
V gene: TRBV6-1
CDR3 DNA: TGTGCCAGCAGTTCATTGACTAGCGGGAATAATGAGCAGTTCTTC
CDR3 protein: CASSSLTSGNNEQFF

J gene: TRBJ2-2
D gene: NA
clone size: NA
V gene: TRBV9
CDR3 DNA: TGTGCCAGCAGCCCCATCCGATTGACAGGACGAAACACCGGGGAGCTGTTTTTT
CDR3 protein: CASSPIRLTGRNTGELFF

J gene: TRBJ2-5
D gene: NA
clone size: NA
V gene: TRBV6-5
CDR3 DNA: TGTGCCAGCAGTTCCTCCACTAGCAAAGAAGAGACCCAGTACTTC
CDR3 protein: CASSSSTSKEETQYF

J gene: TRBJ1-6
D gene: TRBD1
clone size: NA
V gene: TRBV19
CDR3 DNA: TGTGCCAGTAGTCTTAAGGACAGGGGGAATTCACCCCTCCACTTT
CDR3 protein: CASSLKDRGNSPLHF

J gene: TRBJ2-3
D gene: NA
clone size: NA
V gene: TRBV5-4
CDR3 DNA: TGTGCCAGCAGTCCCCAGGGCGATACGCAGTATTTT
CDR3 protein: CASSPQGDTQYF

J gene: TRBJ1-1
D gene: NA
clone size: NA
V gene: TRBV9
CDR3 DNA: TGTGCCACCAGCAGGGAGGAGTACACTGAAGCTTTCTTT
CDR3 protein: CATSREEYTEAFF

J gene: TRBJ1-5
D gene: TRBD1
clone size: NA
V gene: TRBV19
CDR3 DNA: TGTGCCAGTAGTGCGCCCGGGACAGGGGGCTGGCAGCCCCAGCATTTT
CDR3 protein: CASSAPGTGGWQPQHF

J gene: TRBJ2-6
D gene: NA
clone size: NA
V gene: TRBV9
CDR3 DNA: TGTGTCAGCAGCGGTAAAGGGGCCTCTGGGGCCAACGTCCTGACTTTC
CDR3 protein: CVSSGKGASGANVLTF

J gene: TRBJ1-1
D gene: NA
clone size: once
V gene: TRBV11-3
CDR3 DNA: TGTGCCAGCAGCTTGAGTGGGGCACCGAACACTGAAGCTTTCTTT
CDR3 protein: CASSLSGAPNTEAFF

J gene: TRBJ1-4
D gene: TRBD1
clone size: NA
V gene: TRBV30
CDR3 DNA: TGTGCCTGGAGTGTATTAGAGGGGGACAGGGGTCGGGAAAAACTGTTTTTT
CDR3 protein: CAWSVLEGDRGREKLFF

J gene: TRBJ2-7
D gene: NA
clone size: few
V gene: TRBV5-1
CDR3 DNA: TGCGCCAGCAGCCAAAACTACGAGCAGTACTTC
CDR3 protein: CASSQNYEQYF

J gene: TRBJ1-3
D gene: NA
clone size: few
V gene: TRBV5-6
CDR3 DNA: TGTGCCAGCAGCCACGGAGTAGGTGGAAACACCATATATTTT
CDR3 protein: CASSHGVGGNTIYF

J gene: TRBJ2-7
D gene: TRBD1
clone size: NA
V gene: TRBV7-8
CDR3 DNA: TGTGCCAGCAGCCACCGGGACAGGGAATCATCCTACGAGCAGTACTTC
CDR3 protein: CASSHRDRESSYEQYF

J gene: TRBJ2-7
D gene: TRBD1
clone size: once
V gene: TRBV29-1
CDR3 DNA: TGCAGCGTGGGTCCCGGGACAGGGTCCGAGCAGTACTTC
CDR3 protein: CSVGPGTGSEQYF

J gene: TRBJ1-1
D gene: TRBD1
clone size: NA
V gene: TRBV27
CDR3 DNA: TGTGCCAGCAGTGAGACAGGGGGTGTCAGAGCTTTCTTT
CDR3 protein: CASSETGGVRAFF

J gene: TRBJ1-1
D gene: NA
clone size: NA
V gene: TRBV20-1
CDR3 DNA: TGCAGTGCCCGTCCGGACGGGGGCTTT
CDR3 protein: CSARPDGGF